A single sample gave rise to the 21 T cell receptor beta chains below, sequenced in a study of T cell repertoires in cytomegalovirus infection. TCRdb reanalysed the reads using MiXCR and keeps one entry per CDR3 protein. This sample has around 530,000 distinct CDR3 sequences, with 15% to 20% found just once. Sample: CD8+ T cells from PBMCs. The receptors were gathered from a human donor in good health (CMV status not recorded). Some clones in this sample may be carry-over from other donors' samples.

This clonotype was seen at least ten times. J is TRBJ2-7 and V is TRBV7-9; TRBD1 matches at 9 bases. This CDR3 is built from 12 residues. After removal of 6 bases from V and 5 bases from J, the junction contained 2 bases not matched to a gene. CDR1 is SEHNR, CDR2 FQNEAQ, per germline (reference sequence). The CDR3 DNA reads TGTGCCAGCAGGAGGGACAGGGACGAGCAGTACTTC. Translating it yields CASRRDRDEQYF.

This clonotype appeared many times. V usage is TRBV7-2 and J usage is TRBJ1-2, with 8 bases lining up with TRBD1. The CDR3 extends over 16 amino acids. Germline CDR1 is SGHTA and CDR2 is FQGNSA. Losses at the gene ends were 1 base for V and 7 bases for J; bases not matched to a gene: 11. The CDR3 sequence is CASSLDSAQGARGYTF. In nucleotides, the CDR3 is TGTGCCAGCAGCTTAGATTCGGCCCAGGGGGCGCGTGGCTACACCTTC.

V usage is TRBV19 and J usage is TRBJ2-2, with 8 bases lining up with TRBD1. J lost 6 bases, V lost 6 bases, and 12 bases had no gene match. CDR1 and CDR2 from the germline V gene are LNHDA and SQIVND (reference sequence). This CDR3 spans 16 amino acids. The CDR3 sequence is CASSPRGPGEAGELFF. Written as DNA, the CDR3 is TGTGCCAGTAGCCCCAGGGGGCCAGGGGAGGCCGGGGAGCTGTTTTTT.

CDR3 bases: TGCAGTGCCATTTCCCCGACAGGGGAGGCCTACGAGCAGTACTTC. It translates to CSAISPTGEAYEQYF. The rearrangement uses TRBV20-1 and TRBJ2-7; 8 bases line up with TRBD1. There are 15 residues in the CDR3. With 6 bases clipped from V and 2 bases from J, the junction kept 12 bases outside the gene matches. The germline V gene encodes CDR1 DFQATT and CDR2 SNEGSKA (reference sequence).

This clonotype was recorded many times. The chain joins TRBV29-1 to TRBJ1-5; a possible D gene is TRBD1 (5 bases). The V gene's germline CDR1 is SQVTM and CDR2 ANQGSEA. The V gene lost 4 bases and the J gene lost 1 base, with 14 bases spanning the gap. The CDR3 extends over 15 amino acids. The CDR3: CSVVFPGLSNQPQHF. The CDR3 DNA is TGCAGCGTTGTTTTCCCAGGGCTGAGCAATCAGCCCCAGCATTTT.

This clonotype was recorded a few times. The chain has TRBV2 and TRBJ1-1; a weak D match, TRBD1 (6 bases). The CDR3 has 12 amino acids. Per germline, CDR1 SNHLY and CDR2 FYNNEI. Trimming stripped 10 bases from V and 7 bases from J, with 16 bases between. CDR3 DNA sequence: TGTGCCAACCCGACAGGAGGGAATGAAGCTTTCTTT. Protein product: CANPTGGNEAFF.

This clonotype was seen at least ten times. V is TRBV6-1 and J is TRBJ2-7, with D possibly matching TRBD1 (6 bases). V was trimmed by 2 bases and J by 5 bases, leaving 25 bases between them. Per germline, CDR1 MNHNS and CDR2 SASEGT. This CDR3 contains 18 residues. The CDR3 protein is CASSELSLGGKKMDEQYF. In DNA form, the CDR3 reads TGTGCCAGCAGTGAACTCTCTTTAGGGGGAAAGAAAATGGACGAGCAGTACTTC.

The CDR3 protein is CASSDRKDTQYF. In DNA form, the CDR3 reads TGTGCCAGCAGCGACCGGAAAGATACGCAGTATTTT. V gene TRBV13 combines with J gene TRBJ2-3; D unclear. The CDR3 is made up of 12 amino acids. The V gene's germline CDR1 is PRHDT and CDR2 FYEKMQ (reference sequence). V was clipped by 5 bases and J by 5 bases, with 8 bases between them.

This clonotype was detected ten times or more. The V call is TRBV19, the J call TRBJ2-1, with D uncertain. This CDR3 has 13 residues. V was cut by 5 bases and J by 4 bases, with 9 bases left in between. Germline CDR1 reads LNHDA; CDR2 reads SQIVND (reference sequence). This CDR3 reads CASSSAAYNEQFF. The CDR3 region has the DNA TGTGCCAGTAGTTCGGCAGCGTACAATGAGCAGTTCTTC. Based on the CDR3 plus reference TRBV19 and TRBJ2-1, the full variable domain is DGGITQSPKYLFRKEGQNVTLSCEQNLNHDAMYWYRQDPGQGLRLIYYSQIVNDFQKGDIAEGYSVSREKKESFPLTVTSAQKNPTAFYLCASSSAAYNEQFFGPGTRLTVL.

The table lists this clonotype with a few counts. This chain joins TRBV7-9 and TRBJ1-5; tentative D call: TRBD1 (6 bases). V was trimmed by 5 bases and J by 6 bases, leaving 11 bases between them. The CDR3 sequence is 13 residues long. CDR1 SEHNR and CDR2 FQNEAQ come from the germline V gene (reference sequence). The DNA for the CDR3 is TGTGCCAGCAGCCGGGGGGGCGGTCAGCCCCAGCATTTT. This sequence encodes CASSRGGGQPQHF.

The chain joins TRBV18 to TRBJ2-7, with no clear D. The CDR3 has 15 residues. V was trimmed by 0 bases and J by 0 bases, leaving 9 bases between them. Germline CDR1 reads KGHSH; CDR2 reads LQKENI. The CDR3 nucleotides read TGTGCCAGCTCACCACCGGTACACAGCTCCTACGAGCAGTACTTC. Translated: CASSPPVHSSYEQYF.

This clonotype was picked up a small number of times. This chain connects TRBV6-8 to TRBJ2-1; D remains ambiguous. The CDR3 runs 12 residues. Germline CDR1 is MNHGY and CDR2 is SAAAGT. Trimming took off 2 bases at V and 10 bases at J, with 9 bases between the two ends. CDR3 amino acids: CASSYPRGEQFF. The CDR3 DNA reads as TGTGCCAGCAGTTACCCACGAGGCGAGCAGTTCTTC.

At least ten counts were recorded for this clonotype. The CDR3 loop reads CASSKGMSGGLQETQYF. The CDR3 nucleotides read TGTGCCAGCAGCAAAGGAATGAGCGGGGGGCTTCAAGAGACCCAGTACTTC. The chain uses TRBV7-2 and TRBJ2-5; 9 nucleotides line up with TRBD2. Germline CDR1 and CDR2: SGHTA and FQGNSA. This CDR3 contains 17 residues. Losses at the gene ends were 5 bases for V and 2 bases for J; bases not matched to a gene: 12.

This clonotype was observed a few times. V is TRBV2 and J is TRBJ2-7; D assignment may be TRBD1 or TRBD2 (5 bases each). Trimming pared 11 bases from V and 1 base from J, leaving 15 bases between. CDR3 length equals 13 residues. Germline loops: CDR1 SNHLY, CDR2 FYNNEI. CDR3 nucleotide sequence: TGTGCCGGGATTGAGGGGCCGTCCTACGAGCAGTACTTC. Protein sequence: CAGIEGPSYEQYF.

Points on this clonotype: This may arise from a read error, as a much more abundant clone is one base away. The CDR3 nucleotides read TGTGCCATCAATGAGTCGAAGGGCCGGGGCACAGATACGCAGTATTTT. Encoded protein: CAINESKGRGTDTQYF. V usage is TRBV10-3 and J usage is TRBJ2-3; D not resolved. The CDR3 covers 16 residues. The germline V gene encodes CDR1 ENHRY and CDR2 SYGVKD.

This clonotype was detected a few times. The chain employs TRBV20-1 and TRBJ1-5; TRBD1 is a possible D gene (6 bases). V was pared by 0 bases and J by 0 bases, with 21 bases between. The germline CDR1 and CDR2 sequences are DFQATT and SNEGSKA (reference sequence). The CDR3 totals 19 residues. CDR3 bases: TGCAGTGCTAGAGATTTGAGGGGCAGGGGAAGGGATAGCAATCAGCCCCAGCATTTT. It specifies CSARDLRGRGRDSNQPQHF.

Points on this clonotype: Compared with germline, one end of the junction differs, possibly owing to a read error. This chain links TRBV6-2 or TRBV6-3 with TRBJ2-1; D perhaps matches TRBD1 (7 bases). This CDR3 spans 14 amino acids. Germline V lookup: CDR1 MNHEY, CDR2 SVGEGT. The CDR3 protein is CASSYSQGRNDQFF. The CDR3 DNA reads TGTGCCAGCAGTTACTCACAGGGGAGGAATGATCAGTTCTTC.

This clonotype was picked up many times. This chain's CDR3 is CAWSIRDSGLHNQPQHF. CDR3 in DNA: TGTGCCTGGAGTATCCGGGACAGTGGACTTCACAATCAGCCCCAGCATTTT. The genes are TRBV30 and TRBJ1-5; the match to TRBD1 covers 7 bases. The germline V gene encodes CDR1 GTSNPN and CDR2 SVGIG (reference sequence). V lost 2 bases, J lost 3 bases, and 13 bases stayed unmatched. This CDR3 comprises 17 residues.

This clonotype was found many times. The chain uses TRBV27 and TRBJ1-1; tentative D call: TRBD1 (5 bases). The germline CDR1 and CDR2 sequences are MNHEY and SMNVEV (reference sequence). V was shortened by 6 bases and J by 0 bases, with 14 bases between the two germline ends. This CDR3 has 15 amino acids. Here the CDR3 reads CASSHGGGMNTEAFF. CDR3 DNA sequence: TGTGCCAGCAGCCACGGGGGAGGAATGAACACTGAAGCTTTCTTT.

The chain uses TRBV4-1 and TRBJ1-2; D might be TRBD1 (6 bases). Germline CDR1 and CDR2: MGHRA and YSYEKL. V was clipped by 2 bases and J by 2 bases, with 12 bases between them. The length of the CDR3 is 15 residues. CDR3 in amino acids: CASSQKGVGNYGYTF. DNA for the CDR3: TGCGCCAGCAGCCAAAAGGGGGTAGGAAACTATGGCTACACCTTC.

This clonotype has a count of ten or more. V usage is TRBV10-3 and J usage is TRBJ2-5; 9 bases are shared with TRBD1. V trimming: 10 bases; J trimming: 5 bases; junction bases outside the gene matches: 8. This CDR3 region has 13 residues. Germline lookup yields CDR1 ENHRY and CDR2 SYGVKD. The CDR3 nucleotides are TGTGCCACCGAGGACAGGGGTTGGGAGACCCAGTACTTC. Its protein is CATEDRGWETQYF.